Each of the 5 T cell receptor beta chains below was sequenced from the same sample in a study of T cells after yellow fever vaccination. One entry per CDR3 protein results from TCRdb running MiXCR on the 5' RACE reads. The sample has about 550,000 distinct CDR3 sequences, about 19% seen once. The input for sequencing was PBMCs, taken 15 days after the yellow fever booster vaccination. These receptors were obtained from a man aged 30 to 45 who received the YFV17D yellow fever vaccine.

In this sample, this clonotype turned up a few times. The chain has TRBV15 and TRBJ2-7, with D perhaps TRBD1 (6 bases). Germline CDR1 and CDR2: LNHNV and YYDKDF (reference sequence). The V end lost 1 base, the J end lost 3 bases, and 10 bases lay between the germline ends. The CDR3 covers 14 residues. The chain's CDR3 is CATSRGQQGYEQYF. In nucleotides, the CDR3 is TGTGCCACCAGCAGAGGCCAACAGGGCTACGAGCAGTACTTC.

A few counts support this clonotype. V usage is TRBV7-3 and J usage is TRBJ2-1; D remains unclear. V was trimmed by 5 bases and J by 7 bases, leaving 9 bases between them. Germline-derived CDR1 and CDR2 are SGHTA and FQGTGA. This CDR3 spans 12 amino acids. The CDR3 loop is CASSVPGNEQFF. For the CDR3, the DNA is TGTGCCAGCAGCGTTCCTGGGAATGAGCAGTTCTTC.

The DNA of the CDR3 is TGCAGTGCTAGAGGGACTCCGGCCGGGGAGCTGTTTTTT. It yields the protein CSARGTPAGELFF. The genes are TRBV20-1 and TRBJ2-2, with D possibly being TRBD2 (5 bases). The CDR3 runs 13 residues. Trimming took off 1 base at V and 6 bases at J, with 9 bases between the two ends. CDR1 is DFQATT and CDR2 is SNEGSKA in the germline V gene (reference sequence).

V usage is TRBV2 and J usage is TRBJ2-3; TRBD2 might be the D (6 bases). V shed 5 bases and J shed 6 bases, with 15 bases lying between them. The germline CDR1 and CDR2 sequences are SNHLY and FYNNEI. The CDR3 covers 14 residues. The CDR3 is CASSSGGKVDTQYF. The CDR3 nucleotides read TGTGCCAGCAGTAGTGGCGGGAAGGTTGATACGCAGTATTTT.

The sample holds many counts of this clonotype. This sequence joins TRBV4-3 and TRBJ2-5, with no clear D. The CDR3 length is 13 residues. Germline CDR1 LGHNA, CDR2 YSLEER. Trimming left V 4 bases short and J 5 bases short, with 11 bases between. DNA of the CDR3: TGCGCCAGCAGCCTCGCGGCGCAGGAGACCCAGTACTTC. This encodes CASSLAAQETQYF.